Reported below is one T cell receptor beta chain. Its antigen is undetermined. The junction does not match germline at one end; this may be a read error. The library came from three nested PCR rounds adapted from ARM-PCR protocols. One entry per CDR3 protein results from TCRdb running MiXCR on the multiplex PCR reads. The sample shows 71,000 or so distinct CDR3 sequences, 80% to 85% of them seen only once. This CDR3 is 13 amino acids long. The record originates from a study of tumor and adjacent non-tumor tissue in lung cancer. Study-level background: Patients comprised about a dozen adenocarcinoma, 2 squamous cell carcinoma and 1 small cell lung cancer. The patients, 10 men and roughly 5 women, were about 31 to 80 with stage I to III disease. Study results and caveats: Tumor tissue had significantly higher TCR diversity than normal lung. Shorter survival was associated with higher TCR diversity in tumors.

The template was RNA from unsorted bulk tissue. The sequence derives from a woman in her 50s with non-small cell lung cancer. The chain uses TRBV12-3 or TRBV12-4 and TRBJ2-5; no definite D call. What was sequenced was lung tumor tissue. CDR3 nucleotides: TGTGCCAGTAGTTTGACCAAGGTGGAGACCCAGTACTTC. It codes for CASSLTKVETQYF.